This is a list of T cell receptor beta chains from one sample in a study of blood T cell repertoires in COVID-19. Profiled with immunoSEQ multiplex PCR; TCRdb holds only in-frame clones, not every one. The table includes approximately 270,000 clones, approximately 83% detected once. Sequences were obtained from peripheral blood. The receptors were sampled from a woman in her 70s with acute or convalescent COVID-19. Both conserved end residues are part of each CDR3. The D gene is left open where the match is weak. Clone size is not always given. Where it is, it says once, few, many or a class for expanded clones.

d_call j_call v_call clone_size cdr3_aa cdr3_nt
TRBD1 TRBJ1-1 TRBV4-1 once CASSLSTGGLNTEAFF TGCGCCAGCAGCCTTTCTACAGGGGGCCTGAACACTGAAGCTTTCTTT
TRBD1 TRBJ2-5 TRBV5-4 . CASSSGQTQQETQYF TGTGCCAGCAGCTCGGGACAGACCCAGCAAGAGACCCAGTACTTC
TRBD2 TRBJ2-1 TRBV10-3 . CATFPTSGGLSYNEQFF TGTGCCACCTTTCCTACTAGCGGGGGACTCTCCTACAATGAGCAGTTCTTC
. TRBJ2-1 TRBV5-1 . CASSSASRRVGNEQFF TGCGCCAGCAGCTCTGCGTCAAGGAGAGTTGGGAATGAGCAGTTCTTC
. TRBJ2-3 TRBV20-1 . CSASSGGTDTQYF TGCAGTGCTAGTAGCGGCGGCACAGATACGCAGTATTTT
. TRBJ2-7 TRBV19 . CASSMTPSGTLYEQYF TGTGCCAGTAGTATGACCCCCTCCGGGACACTCTACGAGCAGTACTTC
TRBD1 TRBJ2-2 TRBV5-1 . CASSSRGNGELFF TGCGCCAGCAGCTCCAGGGGGAATGGGGAGCTGTTTTTT
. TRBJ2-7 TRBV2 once CASRDSLSEQYF TGTGCCAGCAGGGACTCCCTTTCCGAGCAGTACTTC
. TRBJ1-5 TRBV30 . CAWSVQGDQPQHF TGTGCCTGGAGTGTACAAGGAGATCAGCCCCAGCATTTT
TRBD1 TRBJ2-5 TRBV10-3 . CATSNRGPQETQYF TGTGCCACCTCCAACAGGGGCCCCCAAGAGACCCAGTACTTC
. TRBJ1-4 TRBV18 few CASSLTDTNEKLFF TGTGCCAGCTCACTGACAGACACTAATGAAAAACTGTTTTTT
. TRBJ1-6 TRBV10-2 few CAAGSYNSPLHF TGCGCCGCGGGGTCCTATAATTCACCCCTCCACTTT
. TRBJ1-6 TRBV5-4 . CASRTDSTYNSPLHF TGTGCCAGCCGAACCGACAGTACCTATAATTCACCCCTCCACTTT
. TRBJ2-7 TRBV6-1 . CASSELTQGYKEQYF TGTGCCAGCAGTGAATTAACGCAGGGCTACAAGGAGCAGTACTTC
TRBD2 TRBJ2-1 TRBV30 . CAWRPAARLAAYNEQFF TGTGCCTGGAGACCCGCTGCTCGACTAGCGGCTTACAATGAGCAGTTCTTC
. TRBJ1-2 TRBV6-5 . CASSYGGVRAWGYTF TGTGCCAGCAGTTATGGCGGGGTGAGGGCTTGGGGCTACACCTTC
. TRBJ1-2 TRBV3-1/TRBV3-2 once CASRGGGNYGYTF TGTGCCAGCAGGGGAGGAGGAAACTATGGCTACACCTTC
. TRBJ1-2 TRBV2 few CASVRQVTNYGYTF TGTGCCAGCGTACGACAAGTAACTAACTATGGCTACACCTTC
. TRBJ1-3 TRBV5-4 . CASSLDSGSSGNTIYF TGTGCCAGCAGCTTGGACTCAGGATCCTCTGGAAACACCATATATTTT
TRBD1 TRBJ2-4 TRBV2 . CASKRDRAGKNIQYF TGTGCCAGCAAGAGAGACAGGGCTGGCAAAAACATTCAGTACTTC
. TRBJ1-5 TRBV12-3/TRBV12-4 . CASRGGGKPQHF TGTGCCAGCAGGGGCGGAGGAAAGCCCCAGCATTTT
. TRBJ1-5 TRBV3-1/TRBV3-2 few CASSQRGGPGGPQHF TGTGCCAGCAGCCAAAGGGGGGGACCAGGTGGGCCCCAGCATTTT
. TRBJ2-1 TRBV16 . CASSRGGAYNEQFF TGTGCCAGCAGCCGGGGGGGCGCGTACAATGAGCAGTTCTTC
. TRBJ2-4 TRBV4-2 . CASSQFERGKNIQYF TGTGCCAGCAGCCAATTCGAAAGGGGAAAAAACATTCAGTACTTC
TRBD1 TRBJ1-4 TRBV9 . CASSGNRGYGEKLFF TGTGCCAGCAGCGGAAACAGGGGCTATGGTGAAAAACTGTTTTTT
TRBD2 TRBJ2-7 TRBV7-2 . CASSPIAGGASYEQYF TGTGCCAGCAGCCCGATAGCGGGGGGCGCCTCCTACGAGCAGTACTTC
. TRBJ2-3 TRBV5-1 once CASSFLGARSTDTQYF TGCGCCAGCAGCTTCCTAGGCGCGAGGAGCACAGATACGCAGTATTTT
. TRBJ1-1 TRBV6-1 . CASSFSRDTEAFF TGTGCCAGCAGTTTCAGCCGGGATACTGAAGCTTTCTTT
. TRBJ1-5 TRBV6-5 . CASIMEYSQPQHF TGTGCCAGCATTATGGAGTATAGTCAGCCCCAGCATTTT
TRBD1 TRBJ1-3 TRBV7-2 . CASSLGPRGLAGNTIYF TGTGCCAGCAGCTTAGGCCCCAGGGGGCTCGCTGGAAACACCATATATTTT
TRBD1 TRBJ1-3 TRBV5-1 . CASSSQGQGRNTIYF TGCGCCAGCAGCTCGCAAGGACAGGGAAGAAACACCATATATTTT
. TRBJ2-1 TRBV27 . CASSSIQRNEQFF TGTGCCAGCAGTTCAATTCAGAGGAATGAGCAGTTCTTC
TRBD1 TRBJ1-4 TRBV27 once CASSLLQGESNEKLFF TGTGCCAGCAGTTTACTCCAGGGGGAATCTAATGAAAAACTGTTTTTT
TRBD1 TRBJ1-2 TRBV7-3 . CASSLIGGDSYGYTF TGTGCCAGCAGCTTAATAGGGGGCGATTCCTATGGCTACACCTTC
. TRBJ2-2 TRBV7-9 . CASRPPQQGFTGELFF TGTGCCAGCAGACCCCCGCAGCAGGGGTTCACCGGGGAGCTGTTTTTT
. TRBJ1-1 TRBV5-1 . CASSQNGGMNTEAFF TGCGCCAGCAGCCAGAACGGGGGGATGAACACTGAAGCTTTCTTT
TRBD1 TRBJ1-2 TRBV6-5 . CASSYRGDRNYGYTF TGTGCCAGCAGTTACCGTGGGGACAGGAACTATGGCTACACCTTC
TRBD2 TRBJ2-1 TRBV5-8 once CASSALAGGDEQFF TGTGCCAGCAGCGCCTTGGCGGGGGGAGATGAGCAGTTCTTC
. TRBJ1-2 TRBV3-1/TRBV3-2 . CASSQRDYGYTF TGTGCCAGCAGCCAGAGGGACTATGGCTACACCTTC
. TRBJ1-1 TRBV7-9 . CASSSAADRNTEAFF TGTGCCAGCAGCTCCGCTGCGGACAGGAACACTGAAGCTTTCTTT
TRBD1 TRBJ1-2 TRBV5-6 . CASRTGLANYGYTF TGTGCCAGCCGGACAGGGTTAGCTAACTATGGCTACACCTTC
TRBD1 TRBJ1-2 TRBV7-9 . CATKGQATNYGYTF TGTGCCACCAAGGGACAGGCCACTAACTATGGCTACACCTTC
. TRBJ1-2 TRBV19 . CASTTGSYGYTF TGTGCCAGTACCACAGGGTCTTATGGCTACACCTTC
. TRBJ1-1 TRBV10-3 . CAISDTAEAFF TGTGCCATCAGCGACACCGCTGAAGCTTTCTTT
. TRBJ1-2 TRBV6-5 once CASSRRGNGYTF TGTGCCAGCAGTAGGAGGGGTAATGGCTACACCTTC
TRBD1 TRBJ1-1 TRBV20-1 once CRVNRGTEAFF TGCAGGGTAAACAGGGGAACTGAAGCTTTCTTT
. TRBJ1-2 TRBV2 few CASRTSKGPAGGYTF TGTGCCAGCAGGACCTCCAAGGGGCCGGCTGGCGGCTACACCTTC
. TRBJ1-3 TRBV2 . CASSLFAGNTIYF TGTGCCAGCAGCCTCTTTGCTGGAAACACCATATATTTT
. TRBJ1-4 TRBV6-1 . CASSELGDEKLFF TGTGCCAGCAGTGAACTTGGAGATGAAAAACTGTTTTTT
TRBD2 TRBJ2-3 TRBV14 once CASSQGPAGSTDTQYF TGTGCCAGCAGCCAAGGCCCAGCGGGGAGCACAGATACGCAGTATTTT
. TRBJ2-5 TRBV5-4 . CASSGDTSTETQYF TGTGCCAGCAGCGGGGATACTAGTACAGAGACCCAGTACTTC
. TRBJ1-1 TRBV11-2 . CASSPTAVGRGLGSVAFF TGTGCCAGCAGCCCCACGGCGGTCGGCAGAGGGCTTGGTAGTGTAGCTTTCTTT
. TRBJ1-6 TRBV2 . CASSDEVSYNSPLHF TGTGCCAGCAGTGATGAGGTTTCCTATAATTCACCCCTCCACTTT
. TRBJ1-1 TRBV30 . CAWSGGDIEAFF TGTGCCTGGAGTGGAGGGGACATTGAAGCTTTCTTT
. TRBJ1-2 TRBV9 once CASSVGGGGYTF TGTGCCAGCAGCGTAGGAGGCGGGGGCTACACCTTC
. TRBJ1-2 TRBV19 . CASSPVTDTFGGYTF TGTGCCAGTAGTCCTGTGACAGACACTTTCGGTGGCTACACCTTC
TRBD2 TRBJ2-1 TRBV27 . CASMGGYDEQFF TGTGCCAGCATGGGGGGGTACGATGAGCAGTTCTTC
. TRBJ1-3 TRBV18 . CASSPPSHLSGNTIYF TGTGCCAGCTCACCACCGAGCCACCTCTCTGGAAACACCATATATTTT
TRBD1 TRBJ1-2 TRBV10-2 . CASSEGQEYGYTF TGCGCCAGCAGTGAGGGACAGGAATATGGCTACACCTTC